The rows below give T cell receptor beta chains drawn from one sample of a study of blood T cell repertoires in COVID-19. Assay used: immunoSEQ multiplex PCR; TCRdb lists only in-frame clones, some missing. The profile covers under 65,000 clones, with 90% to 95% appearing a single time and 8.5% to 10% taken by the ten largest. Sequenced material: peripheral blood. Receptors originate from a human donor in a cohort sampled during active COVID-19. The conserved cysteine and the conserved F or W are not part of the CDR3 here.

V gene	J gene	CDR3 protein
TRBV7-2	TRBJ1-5	ASSLVGTGGQPQH
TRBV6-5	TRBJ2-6	ASKGLTLGANVLT
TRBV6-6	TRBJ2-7	ASSYGTFPTYEQY
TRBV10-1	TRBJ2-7	ASSDKQRQVYPYEQY
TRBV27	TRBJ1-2	ASSFGAGLYGYT
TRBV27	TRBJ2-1	ASSWTGFGNEQF
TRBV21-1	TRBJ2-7	ASSKAMVVTGYPREY
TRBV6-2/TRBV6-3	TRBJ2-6	ASSYPPNQGSGANVLT
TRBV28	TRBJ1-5	ASIWGLNQPQH
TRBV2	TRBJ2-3	ASSEQLVQLDTQY
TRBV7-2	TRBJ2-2	ASSLGRGLRSGELF
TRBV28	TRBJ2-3	ASTPGRGGTYTQY
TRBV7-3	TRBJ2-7	ASSLGTGGTEQY
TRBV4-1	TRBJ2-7	ASSHLIGGSYEQY
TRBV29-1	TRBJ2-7	SVESKSSYEQY
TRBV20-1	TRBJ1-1	SASGDEAF
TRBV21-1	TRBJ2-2	ASSYGYGRDRGSPGELF
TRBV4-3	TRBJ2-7	ASSQVRLAGDEQY
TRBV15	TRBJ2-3	ATARGSKYTDTQY
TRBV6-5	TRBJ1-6	ASSSLGDLPLH
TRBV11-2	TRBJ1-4	ASSLVGRSWEKLF
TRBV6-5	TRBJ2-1	AARLAGFYNEQF
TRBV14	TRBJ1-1	ASSQPGQFRVWRAF
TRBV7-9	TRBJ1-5	ASSPPGGNQPQH
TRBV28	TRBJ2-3	ASDRGGSWTDTQY
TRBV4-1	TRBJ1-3	ASGTGANTIY
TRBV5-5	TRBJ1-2	ASSLIDRSYGYT
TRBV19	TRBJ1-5	ASRKTGGSNQPQH
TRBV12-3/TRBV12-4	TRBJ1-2	ASSIQSTYGYT
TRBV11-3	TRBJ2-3	ASSSGLAGGDTQY
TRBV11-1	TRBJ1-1	ASSLEQFTEAF
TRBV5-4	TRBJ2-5	ASSLVLAGQETQY
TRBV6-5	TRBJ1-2	ASRGQGLDYGYT
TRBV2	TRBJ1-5	ASSEIEGNQPQH
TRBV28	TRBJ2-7	ASSLSGLAGTHEQY
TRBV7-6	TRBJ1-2	ASSPETGQKDSNYGYT
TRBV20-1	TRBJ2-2	SARRAGELF
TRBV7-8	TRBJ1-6	ASSLGGRDLPLH
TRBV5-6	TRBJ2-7	ASSFTGWSYEQY
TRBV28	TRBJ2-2	ATLIAGGPPGELF
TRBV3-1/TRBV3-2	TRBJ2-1	ASTRQGPNEQF
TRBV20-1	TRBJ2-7	SAHRTFEQY
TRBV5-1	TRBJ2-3	ASSLPWTSGRAAAFADTQY
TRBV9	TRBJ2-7	ASSVGSSGASYEQY
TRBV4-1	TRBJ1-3	ASSRFSDLSPLSGNTIY
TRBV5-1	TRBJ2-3	ASSPPQAKGTQY
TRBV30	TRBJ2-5	AWSLAETQY
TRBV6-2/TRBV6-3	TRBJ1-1	ASSYGGGRTEAF